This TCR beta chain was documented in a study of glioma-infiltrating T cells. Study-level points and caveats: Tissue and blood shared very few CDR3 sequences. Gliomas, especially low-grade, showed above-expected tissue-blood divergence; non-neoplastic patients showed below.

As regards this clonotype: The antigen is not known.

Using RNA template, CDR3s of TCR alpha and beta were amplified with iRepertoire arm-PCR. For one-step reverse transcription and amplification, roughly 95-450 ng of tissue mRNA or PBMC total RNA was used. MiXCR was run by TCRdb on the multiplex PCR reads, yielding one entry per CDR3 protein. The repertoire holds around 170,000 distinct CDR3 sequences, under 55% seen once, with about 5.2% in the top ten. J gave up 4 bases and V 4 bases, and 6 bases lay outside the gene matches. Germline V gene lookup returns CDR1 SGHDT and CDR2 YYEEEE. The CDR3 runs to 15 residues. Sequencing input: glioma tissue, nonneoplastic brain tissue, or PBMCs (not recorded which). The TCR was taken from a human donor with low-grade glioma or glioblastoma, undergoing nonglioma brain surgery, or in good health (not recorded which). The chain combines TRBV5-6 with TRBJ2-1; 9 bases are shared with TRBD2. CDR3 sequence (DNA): TGTGCCAGCAGCCGTTCGACTAGCGGTTACAATGAGCAGTTCTTC. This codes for CASSRSTSGYNEQFF.